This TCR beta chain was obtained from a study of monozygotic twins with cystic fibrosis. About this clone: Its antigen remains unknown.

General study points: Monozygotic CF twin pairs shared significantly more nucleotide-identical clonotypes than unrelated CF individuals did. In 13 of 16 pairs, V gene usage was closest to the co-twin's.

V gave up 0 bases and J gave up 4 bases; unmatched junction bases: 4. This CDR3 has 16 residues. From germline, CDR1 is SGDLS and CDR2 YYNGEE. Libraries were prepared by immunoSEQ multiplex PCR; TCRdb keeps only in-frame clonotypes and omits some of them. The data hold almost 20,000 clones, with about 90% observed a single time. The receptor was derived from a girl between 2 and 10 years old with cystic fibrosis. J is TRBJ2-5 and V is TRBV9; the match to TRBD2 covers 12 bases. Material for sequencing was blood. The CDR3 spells CASSVELAGGSETQYF. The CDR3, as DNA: TGTGCCAGCAGCGTAGAACTAGCGGGGGGCTCAGAGACCCAGTACTTC.